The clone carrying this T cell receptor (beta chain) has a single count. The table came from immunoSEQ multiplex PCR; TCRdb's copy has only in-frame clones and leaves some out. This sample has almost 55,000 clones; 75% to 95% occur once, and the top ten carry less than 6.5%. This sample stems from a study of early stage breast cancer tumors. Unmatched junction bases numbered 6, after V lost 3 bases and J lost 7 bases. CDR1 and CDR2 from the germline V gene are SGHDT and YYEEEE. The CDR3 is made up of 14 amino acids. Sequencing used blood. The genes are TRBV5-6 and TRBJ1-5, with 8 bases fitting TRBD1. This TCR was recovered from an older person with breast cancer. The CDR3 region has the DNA TGTGCCAGCAGCTCGGACAGGGTTCAGCAGCCCCAGCATTTT. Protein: CASSSDRVQQPQHF.